This T cell receptor (beta chain) comes out of a study of CD8 T cells in ankylosing spondylitis. Overall study results and limits: The authors reported significant enrichment of disease-linked clones in matched ankylosing spondylitis synovial fluid. Apparently characteristic of ankylosing spondylitis blood was a TCR beta motif (about 8 highly homologous variants).

MiXCR, run by TCRdb on the 5' RACE reads, gives a single entry per CDR3 protein. The table lists hundreds of thousands of distinct CDR3 sequences, around 20% of them singletons, with under 55% in the top ten. The length of the CDR3 is 17 residues. Germline V gene lookup returns CDR1 LGHDT and CDR2 YNNKEL (reference sequence). The J segment lost 8 bases and the V segment lost 1 base, leaving 12 bases of the junction unmatched. Remarks on this clonotype: The antigen is not known.

The receptor was isolated from a male donor with ankylosing spondylitis. The sample taken for sequencing was blood, either unsorted or a sorted T cell fraction (not recorded which). This rearrangement joins TRBV3-1 to TRBJ2-1; 9 positions agree with TRBD1. The CDR3 nucleotides are TGTGCCAGCAGCCAAGGAGTGGGCGGGACAGGGATAGATGAGCAGTTCTTC. Encoded protein: CASSQGVGGTGIDEQFF.